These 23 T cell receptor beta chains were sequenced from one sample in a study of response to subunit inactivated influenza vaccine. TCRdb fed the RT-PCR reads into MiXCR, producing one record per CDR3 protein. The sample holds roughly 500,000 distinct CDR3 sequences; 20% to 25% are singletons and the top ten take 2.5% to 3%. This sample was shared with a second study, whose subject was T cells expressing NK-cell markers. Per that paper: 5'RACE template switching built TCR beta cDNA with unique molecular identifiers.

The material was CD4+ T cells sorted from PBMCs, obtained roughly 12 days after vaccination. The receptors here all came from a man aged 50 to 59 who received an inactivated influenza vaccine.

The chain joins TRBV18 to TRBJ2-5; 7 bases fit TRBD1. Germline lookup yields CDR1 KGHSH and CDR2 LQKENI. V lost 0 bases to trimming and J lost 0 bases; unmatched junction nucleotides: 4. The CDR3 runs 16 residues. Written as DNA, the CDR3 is TGTGCCAGCTCACCACCGGGACAGAAGTACCAAGAGACCCAGTACTTC. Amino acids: CASSPPGQKYQETQYF.

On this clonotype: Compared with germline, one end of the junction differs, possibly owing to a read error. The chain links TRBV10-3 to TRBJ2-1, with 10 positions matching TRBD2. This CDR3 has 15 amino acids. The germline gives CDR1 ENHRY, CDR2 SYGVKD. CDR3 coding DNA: TGTGCCATCAGTGAGCCCCCTTTAGCGGGGGGACCCTCGTTTTTC. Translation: CAISEPPLAGGPSFF.

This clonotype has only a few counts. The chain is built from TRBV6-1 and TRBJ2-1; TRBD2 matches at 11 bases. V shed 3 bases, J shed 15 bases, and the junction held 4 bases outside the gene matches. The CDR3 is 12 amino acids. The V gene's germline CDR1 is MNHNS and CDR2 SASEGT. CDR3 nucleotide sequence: TGTGCCAGCAGTGACTTAGCGGGAGGGCCGTTCTTC. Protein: CASSDLAGGPFF.

CDR3 sequence (DNA): TGTGCCAGCAGCCGCCCCCTCACCAGCCAAGAGACCCAGTACTTC. Protein: CASSRPLTSQETQYF. V gene TRBV7-9 combines with J gene TRBJ2-5; D unclear. Looked up from germline, CDR1 is SEHNR and CDR2 is FQNEAQ (reference sequence). V gave up 5 bases and J gave up 1 base, with 14 bases separating them. There are 15 residues in the CDR3.

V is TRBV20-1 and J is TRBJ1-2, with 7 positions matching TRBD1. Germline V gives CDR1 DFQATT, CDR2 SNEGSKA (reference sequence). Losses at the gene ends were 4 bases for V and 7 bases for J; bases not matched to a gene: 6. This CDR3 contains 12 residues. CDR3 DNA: TGCAGTGCTATCGGACAGGCTGGTGGCTACACCTTC. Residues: CSAIGQAGGYTF.

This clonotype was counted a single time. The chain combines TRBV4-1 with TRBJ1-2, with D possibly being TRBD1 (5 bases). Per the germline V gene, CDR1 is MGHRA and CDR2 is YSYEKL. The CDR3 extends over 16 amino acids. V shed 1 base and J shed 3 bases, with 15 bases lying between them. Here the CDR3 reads CASSQVLGREDYGYTF. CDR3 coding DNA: TGCGCCAGCAGCCAAGTCCTAGGCAGGGAGGACTATGGCTACACCTTC.

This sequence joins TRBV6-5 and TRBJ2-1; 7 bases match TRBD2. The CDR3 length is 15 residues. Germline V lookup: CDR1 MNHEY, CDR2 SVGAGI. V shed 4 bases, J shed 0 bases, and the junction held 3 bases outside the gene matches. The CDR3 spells CASSWRGSSYNEQFF. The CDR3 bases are TGTGCCAGCAGTTGGCGGGGGAGCTCCTACAATGAGCAGTTCTTC.

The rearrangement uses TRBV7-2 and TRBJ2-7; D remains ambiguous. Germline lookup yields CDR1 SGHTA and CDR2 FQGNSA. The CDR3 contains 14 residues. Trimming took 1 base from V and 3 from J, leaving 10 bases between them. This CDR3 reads CASSLDPRNYEQYF. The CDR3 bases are TGTGCCAGCAGCTTAGATCCGCGTAACTACGAGCAGTACTTC.

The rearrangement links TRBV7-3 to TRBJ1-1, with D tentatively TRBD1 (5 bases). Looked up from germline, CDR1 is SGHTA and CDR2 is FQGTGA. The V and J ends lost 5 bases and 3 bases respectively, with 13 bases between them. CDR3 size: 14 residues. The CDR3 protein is CASSLRGGYTEAFF. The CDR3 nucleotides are TGTGCCAGCAGCCTCCGCGGGGGGTACACTGAAGCTTTCTTT.

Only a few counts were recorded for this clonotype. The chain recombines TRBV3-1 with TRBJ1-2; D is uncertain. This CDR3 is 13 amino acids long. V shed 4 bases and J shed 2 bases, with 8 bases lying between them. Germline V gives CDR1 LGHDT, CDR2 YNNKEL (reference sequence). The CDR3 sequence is CASSRGANYGYTF. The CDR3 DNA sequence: TGTGCCAGCAGCCGAGGAGCGAACTATGGCTACACCTTC.

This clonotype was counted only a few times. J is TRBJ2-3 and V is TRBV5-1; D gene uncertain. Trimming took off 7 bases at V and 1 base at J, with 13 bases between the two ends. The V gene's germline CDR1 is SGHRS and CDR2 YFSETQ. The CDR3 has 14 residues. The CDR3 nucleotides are TGCGCCAGCGTGAGGCAGGAACGCACAGATACGCAGTATTTT. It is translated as CASVRQERTDTQYF.

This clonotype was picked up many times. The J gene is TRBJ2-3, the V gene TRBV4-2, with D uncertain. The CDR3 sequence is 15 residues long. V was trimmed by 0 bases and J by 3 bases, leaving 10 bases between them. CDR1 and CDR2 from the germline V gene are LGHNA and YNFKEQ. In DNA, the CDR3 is TGTGCCAGCAGCCAAGAAGGCAGGCGGACAGATACGCAGTATTTT. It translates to CASSQEGRRTDTQYF.

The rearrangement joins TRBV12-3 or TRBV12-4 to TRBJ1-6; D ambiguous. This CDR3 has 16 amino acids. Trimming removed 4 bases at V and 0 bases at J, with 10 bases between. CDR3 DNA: TGTGCCAGCAGTTCTTCCGGCAGCTCCTATAATTCACCCCTCCACTTT. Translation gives CASSSSGSSYNSPLHF.

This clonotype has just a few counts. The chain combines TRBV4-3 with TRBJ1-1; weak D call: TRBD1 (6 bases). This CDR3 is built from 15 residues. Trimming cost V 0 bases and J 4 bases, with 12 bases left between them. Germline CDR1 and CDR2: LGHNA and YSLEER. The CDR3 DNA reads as TGCGCCAGCAGCCAAGAACAGGGTCTGGGCACTGAAGCTTTCTTT. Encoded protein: CASSQEQGLGTEAFF.

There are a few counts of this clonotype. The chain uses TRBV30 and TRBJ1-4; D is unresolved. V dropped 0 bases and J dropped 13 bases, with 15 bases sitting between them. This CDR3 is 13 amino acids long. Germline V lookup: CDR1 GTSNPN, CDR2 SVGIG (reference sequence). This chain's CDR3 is CAWSVLMASGLFF. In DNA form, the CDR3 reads TGTGCCTGGAGTGTGCTGATGGCCTCGGGACTGTTTTTT.

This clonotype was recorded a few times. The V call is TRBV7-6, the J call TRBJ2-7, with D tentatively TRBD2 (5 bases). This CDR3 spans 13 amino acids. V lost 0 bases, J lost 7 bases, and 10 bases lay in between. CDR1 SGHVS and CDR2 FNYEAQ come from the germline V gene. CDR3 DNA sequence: TGTGCCAGCAGCTTAGCGATAGCGTCTGAGCAGTACTTC. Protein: CASSLAIASEQYF.

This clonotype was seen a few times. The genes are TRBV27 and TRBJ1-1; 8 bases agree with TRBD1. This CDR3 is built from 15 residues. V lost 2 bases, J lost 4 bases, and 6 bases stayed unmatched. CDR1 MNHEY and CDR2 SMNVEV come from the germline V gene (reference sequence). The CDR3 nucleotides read TGTGCCAGCAGTTTAACGGACAGGGAAGGCACTGAAGCTTTCTTT. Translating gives CASSLTDREGTEAFF.

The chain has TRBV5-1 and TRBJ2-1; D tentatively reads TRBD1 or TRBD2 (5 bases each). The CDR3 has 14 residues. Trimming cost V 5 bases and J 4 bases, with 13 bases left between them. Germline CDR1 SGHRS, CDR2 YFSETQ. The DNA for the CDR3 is TGCGCCAGCAGGTACGGGACGAATTACAATGAGCAGTTCTTC. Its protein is CASRYGTNYNEQFF.

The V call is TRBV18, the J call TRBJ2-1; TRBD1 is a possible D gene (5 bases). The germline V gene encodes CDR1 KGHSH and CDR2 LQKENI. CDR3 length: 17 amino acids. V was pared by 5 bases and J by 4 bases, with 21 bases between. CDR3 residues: CASSRGSGVRTYNEQFF. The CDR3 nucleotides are TGTGCCAGCTCAAGGGGTTCTGGCGTCCGAACGTACAATGAGCAGTTCTTC.

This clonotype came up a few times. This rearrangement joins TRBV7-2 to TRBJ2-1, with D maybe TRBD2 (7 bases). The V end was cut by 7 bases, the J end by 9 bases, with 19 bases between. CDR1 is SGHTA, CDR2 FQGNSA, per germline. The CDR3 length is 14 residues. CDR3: CASTRGGDYGEQFF. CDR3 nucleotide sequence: TGTGCCAGCACCCGAGGGGGGGATTACGGTGAGCAGTTCTTC.

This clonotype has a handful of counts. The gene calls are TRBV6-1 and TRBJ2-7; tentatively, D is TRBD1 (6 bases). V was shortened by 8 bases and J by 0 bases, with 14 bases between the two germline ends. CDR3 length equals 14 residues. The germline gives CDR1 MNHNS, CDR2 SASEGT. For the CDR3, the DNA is TGTGCCAGCCGGGGTTGGACAGACTCCTACGAGCAGTACTTC. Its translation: CASRGWTDSYEQYF.

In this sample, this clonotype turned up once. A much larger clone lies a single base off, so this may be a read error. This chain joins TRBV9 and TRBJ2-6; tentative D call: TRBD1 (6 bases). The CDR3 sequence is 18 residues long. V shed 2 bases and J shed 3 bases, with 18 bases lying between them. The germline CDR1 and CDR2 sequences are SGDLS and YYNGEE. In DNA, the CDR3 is TGTGCCAGCAGCGTCCGACAGGAATCCTTCTTTGGGGCCAACGTCCTGACTTTC. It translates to CASSVRQESFFGANVLTF.

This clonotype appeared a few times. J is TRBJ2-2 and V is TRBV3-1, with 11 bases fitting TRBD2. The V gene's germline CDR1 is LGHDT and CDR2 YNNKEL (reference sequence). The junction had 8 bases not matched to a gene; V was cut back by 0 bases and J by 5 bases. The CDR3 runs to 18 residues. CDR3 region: CASSQDLGLAGGTGELFF. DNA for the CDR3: TGTGCCAGCAGCCAAGATCTTGGGCTAGCGGGAGGTACCGGGGAGCTGTTTTTT.